The 31 T cell receptor beta chains given below trace back to one sample, sequenced in a study of blood T cell repertoires in COVID-19. The table came from immunoSEQ multiplex PCR; TCRdb's copy has only in-frame clones and leaves some out. The sample carries about 380,000 clones, 85% to 90% recorded once. Sequencing used PBMCs or T cells enriched from blood (not recorded which). The source is a woman younger than 30 who had recovered from COVID-19.

This clone appeared a single time. This chain uses TRBV11-2 with TRBJ2-3, with 14 nucleotides matching TRBD2. The CDR3 extends over 16 amino acids. Trimming took 5 bases from V and 3 from J; bases not matched to a gene: 4. Germline CDR1 reads SGHAT; CDR2 reads FQNNGV. The chain's CDR3 is CASSAGLAGETDTQYF. DNA of the CDR3: TGTGCCAGCAGCGCGGGACTAGCGGGGGAAACAGATACGCAGTATTTT.

This sequence joins TRBV5-4 and TRBJ1-6; TRBD1 might be the D (5 bases). Germline V gene lookup returns CDR1 SGHNT and CDR2 YYREEE (reference sequence). This CDR3 has 17 residues. V was pared by 5 bases and J by 0 bases, with 15 bases between. In nucleotides, the CDR3 is TGTGCCAGCAGACCGGACAAGATGAGCTCCTATAATTCACCCCTCCACTTT. It specifies CASRPDKMSSYNSPLHF.

V gene TRBV7-9 combines with J gene TRBJ1-1; D not resolved. The CDR3 loop spans 16 amino acids. The germline V and J ends were trimmed by 5 bases and 3 bases, with 19 bases remaining between them. Germline CDR1 is SEHNR and CDR2 is FQNEAQ (reference sequence). The chain's CDR3 is CASSKALTEKDTEAFF. In DNA, the CDR3 is TGTGCCAGCAGCAAGGCTTTGACGGAGAAGGACACTGAAGCTTTCTTT.

CDR3 coding DNA: TGTGCCAGCAGCTCCGCCCAGGGAACTGAAGCTTTCTTT. This gives the protein CASSSAQGTEAFF. V gene TRBV7-6 combines with J gene TRBJ1-1; D might be TRBD1 (5 bases). CDR3 length: 13 amino acids. Per germline, CDR1 SGHVS and CDR2 FNYEAQ. Between the trimmed V and J ends, which lost 4 bases and 5 bases, there was a span of 11 bases. Together with reference TRBV7-6 and TRBJ1-1, the CDR3 gives the full variable domain: GAGVSQSPRYKVTKRGQDVALRCDPISGHVSLYWYRQALGQGPEFLTYFNYEAQQDKSGLPNDRFSAERPEGSISTLTIQRTEQRDSAMYRCASSSAQGTEAFFGQGTRLTVV.

This chain links TRBV29-1 with TRBJ2-7, with 7 positions matching TRBD1. The V segment lost 5 bases and the J segment 1 base; nucleotides outside the gene matches: 5. This CDR3 spans 13 amino acids. CDR1 and CDR2 (germline): SQVTM, ANQGSEA. The CDR3 sequence: CSVKGGGSYEQYF. As DNA, the CDR3 is TGCAGCGTTAAAGGGGGCGGTTCCTACGAGCAGTACTTC.

The sample holds one count of this clone. The chain recombines TRBV7-9 with TRBJ2-7, with TRBD1 matching over 7 bases. With 4 bases clipped from V and 3 bases from J, the junction kept 15 bases outside the gene matches. The germline CDR1 and CDR2 sequences are SEHNR and FQNEAQ (reference sequence). The CDR3 loop spans 17 amino acids. The CDR3 sequence: CASSSIRPETGIYEQYF. Written as DNA, the CDR3 is TGTGCCAGCAGCTCAATCCGTCCCGAGACAGGGATCTACGAGCAGTACTTC.

The chain recombines TRBV5-6 with TRBJ1-4, with 9 bases fitting TRBD1. Trimming cost V 4 bases and J 6 bases; bases outside gene matches: 13. This CDR3 spans 17 amino acids. Germline V lookup: CDR1 SGHDT, CDR2 YYEEEE. CDR3: CASSQTGGMGFYEKLFF. CDR3 DNA: TGTGCCAGCAGCCAAACAGGGGGCATGGGATTTTATGAAAAACTGTTTTTT.

The CDR3 DNA reads as TGTGCCAGCAGCGCATACATTGCAACTAATGAAAAACTGTTTTTT. Its protein product is CASSAYIATNEKLFF. This chain joins TRBV7-2 and TRBJ1-4; D is unclear. The CDR3 sequence is 15 residues long. V dropped 5 bases and J dropped 0 bases, with 10 bases sitting between them. Germline V gene lookup returns CDR1 SGHTA and CDR2 FQGNSA. Variable domain in full (rest from reference TRBV7-2 and TRBJ1-4): GAGVSQSPSNKVTEKGKDVELRCDPISGHTALYWYRQSLGQGLEFLIYFQGNSAPDKSGLPSDRFSAERTGGSVSTLTIQRTQQEDSAVYLCASSAYIATNEKLFFGSGTQLSVL.

This chain links TRBV4-3 with TRBJ2-4; D remains unclear. Germline-derived CDR1 and CDR2 are LGHNA and YSLEER. V was clipped by 4 bases and J by 6 bases, with 10 bases between them. This CDR3 is built from 13 residues. The chain's CDR3 is CASSRETGNIQYF. DNA for the CDR3: TGCGCCAGCAGCCGCGAGACGGGAAACATTCAGTACTTC.

V is TRBV5-6 and J is TRBJ2-3, with D uncertain. Trimming left V 4 bases short and J 0 bases short, with 12 bases between. In germline, CDR1 is SGHDT, CDR2 YYEEEE. This CDR3 has 15 residues. The CDR3 is CASSPAETSTDTQYF. In DNA form, the CDR3 reads TGTGCCAGCAGCCCTGCGGAGACTAGCACAGATACGCAGTATTTT.

This sequence joins TRBV27 and TRBJ1-2; 7 bases align to TRBD1. CDR1 is MNHEY and CDR2 is SMNVEV in the germline V gene (reference sequence). This CDR3 comprises 13 residues. J gave up 4 bases and V 6 bases, and 5 bases lay outside the gene matches. CDR3 nucleotides: TGTGCCAGCAGGCCAGGACAGGTCTATGGCTACACCTTC. It translates to CASRPGQVYGYTF.

The chain recombines TRBV1 with TRBJ1-2; the D call in the table, TRBD1, was not verified against the DNA. TRBV1 is an annotated pseudogene. The CDR3 contains 11 residues. CDR3 nucleotide sequence: TGCACCAGCACACAGGGAGAGCTCTACACCTTC. Translated, it gives CTSTQGELYTF.

This clone was seen just once. The V call is TRBV7-6, the J call TRBJ1-5; D might be TRBD1 (5 bases). Germline V lookup: CDR1 SGHVS, CDR2 FNYEAQ. Trimming cost V 3 bases and J 2 bases, with 14 bases left between them. The CDR3 length is 16 residues. The CDR3 region has the DNA TGTGCCAGCAGCTTCCACGGGGGTTATCGCAATCAGCCCCAGCATTTT. The encoded protein is CASSFHGGYRNQPQHF.

The V call is TRBV5-1, the J call TRBJ1-2, with unresolved D. Germline-derived CDR1 and CDR2 are SGHRS and YFSETQ. Trimming cost V 4 bases and J 1 base, with 8 bases left between them. The CDR3 has 13 residues. The CDR3 loop reads CASSASSNYGYTF. CDR3 in DNA: TGCGCCAGCAGCGCATCGAGTAACTATGGCTACACCTTC. Full variable domain (remainder filled in from reference TRBV5-1 and TRBJ1-2): KAGVTQTPRYLIKTRGQQVTLSCSPISGHRSVSWYQQTPGQGLQFLFEYFSETQRNKGNFPGRFSGRQFSNSRSEMNVSTLELGDSALYLCASSASSNYGYTFGSGTRLTVV.

The chain uses TRBV18 and TRBJ1-2, with TRBD1 matching 7 bases. The germline V gene encodes CDR1 KGHSH and CDR2 LQKENI. This CDR3 has 15 residues. Losses at the gene ends were 3 bases for V and 0 bases for J; bases not matched to a gene: 4. The CDR3 sequence: CASSPPGQSNYGYTF. CDR3 nucleotides: TGTGCCAGCTCACCTCCGGGACAGTCTAACTATGGCTACACCTTC.

This clone was counted once. V and J are TRBV24-1 and TRBJ2-5; maybe TRBD2 (5 bases). The CDR3 contains 13 residues. Between the trimmed V and J ends, which lost 3 bases and 5 bases, there was a span of 9 bases. Germline V lookup: CDR1 KGHDR, CDR2 SFDVKD. Written as DNA, the CDR3 is TGTGCCACCAGTGATGGGAGCCGGGAGACCCAGTACTTC. Amino acids: CATSDGSRETQYF.

The CDR3 spells CASSLLARGEQYF. The CDR3 DNA sequence: TGTGCCAGCAGCTTATTGGCCAGGGGCGAGCAGTACTTC. V usage is TRBV7-6 and J usage is TRBJ2-7, with D possibly being TRBD1 (6 bases). This CDR3 has 13 amino acids. V was clipped by 2 bases and J by 6 bases, with 11 bases between them. Per germline, CDR1 SGHVS and CDR2 FNYEAQ.

The chain uses TRBV5-1 and TRBJ2-5; 8 bases match TRBD2. Losses at the gene ends were 2 bases for V and 3 bases for J; bases not matched to a gene: 6. This CDR3 comprises 15 residues. The germline CDR1 and CDR2 sequences are SGHRS and YFSETQ. The CDR3 region has the DNA TGCGCCAGCAGCTTCCGGCGGGGGGAAGAAGAGACCCAGTACTTC. This translates into CASSFRRGEEETQYF.

The chain combines TRBV25-1 with TRBJ1-6, with unresolved D. V dropped 4 bases and J dropped 6 bases, with 10 bases sitting between them. Germline-derived CDR1 and CDR2 are MGHDK and SYGVNS. The CDR3 extends over 14 amino acids. The CDR3 region is CASSVLGINSPLHF. Written as DNA, the CDR3 is TGTGCCAGCAGTGTACTAGGCATTAATTCACCCCTCCACTTT. Using reference TRBV25-1 and TRBJ1-6 for the parts outside the CDR3, the full variable domain is EADIYQTPRYLVIGTGKKITLECSQTMGHDKMYWYQQDPGMELHLIHYSYGVNSTEKGDLSSESTVSRIRTEHFPLTLESARPSHTSQYLCASSVLGINSPLHFGNGTRLTVT.

The chain links TRBV5-1 to TRBJ1-6, with D maybe TRBD1 (5 bases). The germline V gene has CDR1 SGHRS and CDR2 YFSETQ. There are 15 residues in the CDR3. Trimming took off 5 bases at V and 7 bases at J, with 16 bases between the two ends. CDR3 in amino acids: CASSGVGQGNSPLHF. CDR3 DNA: TGCGCCAGCAGTGGAGTAGGGCAGGGCAATTCACCCCTCCACTTT.

The genes are TRBV19 and TRBJ2-5, with 12 nucleotides matching TRBD2. The germline CDR1 and CDR2 sequences are LNHDA and SQIVND (reference sequence). Losses at the gene ends were 5 bases for V and 2 bases for J; bases not matched to a gene: 9. The CDR3 extends over 17 amino acids. The CDR3 protein is CASSRETTSGGQETQYF. Written as DNA, the CDR3 is TGTGCCAGTAGTCGAGAGACGACTAGCGGGGGACAAGAGACCCAGTACTTC.

The chain joins TRBV19 to TRBJ2-5; a possible D gene is TRBD1 (6 bases). Germline assignment: CDR1 LNHDA and CDR2 SQIVND (reference sequence). The V and J ends lost 1 base and 5 bases respectively, with 17 bases between them. The CDR3 extends over 16 amino acids. In DNA form, the CDR3 reads TGTGCCAGTAGTATAGGGTACCAGGGGACCGTGGAGACCCAGTACTTC. Its translation is CASSIGYQGTVETQYF.

This chain uses TRBV7-9 with TRBJ2-1, with 7 nucleotides matching TRBD1. Germline V gene data show CDR1 as SEHNR and CDR2 as FQNEAQ (reference sequence). This CDR3 has 15 amino acids. Trimming at V came to 5 bases and at J to 3 bases, leaving 7 bases not matched to a gene. CDR3 sequence (DNA): TGTGCCAGCAGCGGGGGACAGATAATCTACAATGAGCAGTTCTTC. Its protein is CASSGGQIIYNEQFF.

V and J are TRBV7-9 and TRBJ2-2; D unresolved. The CDR3 has 14 residues. V gave up 4 bases and J gave up 0 bases, with 6 bases separating them. Germline V CDR1 and CDR2: SEHNR, FQNEAQ (reference sequence). The CDR3 reads CASSSDTNTGELFF. In nucleotides, the CDR3 is TGTGCCAGCAGCTCCGACACGAACACCGGGGAGCTGTTTTTT.

V and J are TRBV7-2 and TRBJ2-7; weak D call: TRBD2 (5 bases). V was clipped by 5 bases and J by 6 bases, with 17 bases between them. The germline gives CDR1 SGHTA, CDR2 FQGNSA. CDR3 length: 14 residues. The CDR3 sequence: CASSPLELVSEQYF. The CDR3, as DNA: TGTGCCAGCAGCCCCCTTGAACTAGTCTCCGAGCAGTACTTC.

The CDR3 sequence is CASSGNRGSLNNSPLHF. In nucleotides, the CDR3 is TGTGCCAGCAGCGGGAACAGGGGTTCACTGAATAATTCACCCCTCCACTTT. V usage is TRBV9 and J usage is TRBJ1-6; 7 bases match TRBD1. Per the germline V gene, CDR1 is SGDLS and CDR2 is YYNGEE. Trimming cost V 3 bases and J 5 bases; bases outside gene matches: 11. The CDR3 covers 17 residues.

The V gene is TRBV19, the J gene TRBJ2-1, with 7 bases lining up with TRBD2. The V and J ends lost 4 bases and 9 bases, in that order; junction bases with no gene match: 9. Germline loops: CDR1 LNHDA, CDR2 SQIVND (reference sequence). The CDR3 covers 14 residues. The DNA for the CDR3 is TGTGCCAGTAGTAGGGCGGGGGATTGGGGTGAGCAGTTCTTC. It specifies CASSRAGDWGEQFF.

J is TRBJ1-2 and V is TRBV18, with 7 bases matching TRBD1. This CDR3 is built from 12 residues. The junction had 2 bases not matched to a gene; V was cut back by 6 bases and J by 4 bases. CDR1 KGHSH and CDR2 LQKENI come from the germline V gene. CDR3 DNA sequence: TGTGCCAGCTCCCGGGACAGCTATGGCTACACCTTC. Translated, it gives CASSRDSYGYTF.

The chain recombines TRBV5-1 with TRBJ2-7, with 8 bases fitting TRBD2. V shed 1 base, J shed 5 bases, and the junction held 11 bases outside the gene matches. Germline loops: CDR1 SGHRS, CDR2 YFSETQ. This CDR3 spans 16 amino acids. CDR3 sequence reads: CASSLPVRGAGDEQYF. In DNA form, the CDR3 reads TGCGCCAGCAGCTTGCCGGTGCGGGGGGCCGGGGACGAGCAGTACTTC.

The V call is TRBV9, the J call TRBJ1-4, with D perhaps matching TRBD1 (6 bases). Germline V lookup: CDR1 SGDLS, CDR2 YYNGEE. Trimming removed 0 bases from V and 7 bases from J, with 16 bases in between. The CDR3 consists of 16 residues. CDR3 bases: TGTGCCAGCAGCGTAGGGCCGACAGGTCGGAGTGAAAAACTGTTTTTT. Translation gives CASSVGPTGRSEKLFF.

The chain combines TRBV2 with TRBJ1-4, with D uncertain. The CDR3 has 16 residues. Trimming left V 3 bases short and J 11 bases short, with 22 bases between. The germline V gene encodes CDR1 SNHLY and CDR2 FYNNEI. The CDR3 coding sequence is TGTGCCAGCAGTGATGGTGGAGGACCCACTTACGGGAAACTGTTTTTT. Translated: CASSDGGGPTYGKLFF.